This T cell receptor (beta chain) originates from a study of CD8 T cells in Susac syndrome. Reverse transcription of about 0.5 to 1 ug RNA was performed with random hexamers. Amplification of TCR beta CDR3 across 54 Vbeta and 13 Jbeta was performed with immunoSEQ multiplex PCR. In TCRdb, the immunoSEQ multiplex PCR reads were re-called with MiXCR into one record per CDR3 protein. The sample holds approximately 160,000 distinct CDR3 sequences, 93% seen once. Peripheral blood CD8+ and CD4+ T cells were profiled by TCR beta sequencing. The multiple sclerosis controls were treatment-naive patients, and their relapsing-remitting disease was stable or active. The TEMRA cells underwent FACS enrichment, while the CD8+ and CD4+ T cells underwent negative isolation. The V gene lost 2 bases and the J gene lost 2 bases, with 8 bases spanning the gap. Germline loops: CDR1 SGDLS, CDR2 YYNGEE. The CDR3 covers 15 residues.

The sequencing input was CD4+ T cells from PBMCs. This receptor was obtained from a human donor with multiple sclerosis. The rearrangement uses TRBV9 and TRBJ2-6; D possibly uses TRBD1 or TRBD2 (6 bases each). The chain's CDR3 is CASSVGGAGANVLTF. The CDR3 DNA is TGTGCCAGCAGCGTCGGGGGCGCTGGGGCCAACGTCCTGACTTTC.